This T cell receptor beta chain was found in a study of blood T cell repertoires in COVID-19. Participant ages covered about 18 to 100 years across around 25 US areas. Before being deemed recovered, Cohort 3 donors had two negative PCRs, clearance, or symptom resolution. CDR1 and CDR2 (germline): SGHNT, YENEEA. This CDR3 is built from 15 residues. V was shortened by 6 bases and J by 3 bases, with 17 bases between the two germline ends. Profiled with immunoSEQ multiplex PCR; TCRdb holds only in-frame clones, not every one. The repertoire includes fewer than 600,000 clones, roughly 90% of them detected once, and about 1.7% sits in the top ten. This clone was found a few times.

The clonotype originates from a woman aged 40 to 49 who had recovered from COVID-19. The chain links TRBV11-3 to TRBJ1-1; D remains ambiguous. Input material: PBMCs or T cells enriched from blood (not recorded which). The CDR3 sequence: CASSAPRSIYTEAFF. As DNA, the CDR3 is TGTGCCAGCAGTGCGCCCCGATCGATTTACACTGAAGCTTTCTTT.